This T cell receptor (delta chain) was obtained from a study of Vδ1+ human thymocytes. Findings and caveats of the study: In the thymus, TRG and TRD repertoires looked highly polyclonal with Gaussian CDR3 lengths.

Losses at the gene ends were 5 bases for V and 2 bases for J; bases not matched to a gene: 30. From germline, CDR1 is TSWWSYY and CDR2 QGS. The CDR3 spans 23 residues. To note about this clone: Its matching antigen is unknown.

Sequences come from RNA converted to cDNA by reverse transcription. Multiplex PCR used pooled V-gene forward primers and a constant-region reverse primer to amplify CDR3s. TCRdb reran clone calling via CATT on the multiplex PCR reads. The sample has more than 50,000 delta-chain clones, more than 13% seen once. Sequencing was carried out using Vdelta1+ gamma-delta thymocytes from the thymus. Subset specified: FACS-sorted CD3+ TCRalphabeta- TCRVdelta1+ TCRVdelta2- thymocytes. The chain is built from TRDV1 and TRDJ1; 9 bases line up with TRDD2. This sequence was found in a girl less than two years old who had congenital heart surgery. In DNA, the CDR3 is TGTGCTCTTGGGCCACAGCCTTCCTACGTACCGATACGGTTTTCTCAATGGACCGATAAACTCATCTTT. This sequence encodes CALGPQPSYVPIRFSQWTDKLIF.